The present TCR beta chain was sequenced within a study of blood T cell repertoires in COVID-19. Clones were read by immunoSEQ multiplex PCR, and TCRdb kept only the in-frame ones, dropping some. The sample yields 250,000 to 350,000 clones, approximately 90% seen once. The ends lost 4 bases at V and 3 bases at J; junction bases unmatched: 7. CDR1 and CDR2 from the germline V gene are SGHKS and YYEKEE (reference sequence). The CDR3 length is 15 residues. This clone has a handful of counts. This TCR derives from an older woman with acute or convalescent COVID-19. The V call is TRBV5-5, the J call TRBJ1-5, with 7 bases that match TRBD1. The sequenced sample was peripheral blood. The CDR3 reads CASSPGTDFNQPQHF. CDR3 sequence (DNA): TGTGCCAGCAGCCCAGGGACAGACTTCAATCAGCCCCAGCATTTT.